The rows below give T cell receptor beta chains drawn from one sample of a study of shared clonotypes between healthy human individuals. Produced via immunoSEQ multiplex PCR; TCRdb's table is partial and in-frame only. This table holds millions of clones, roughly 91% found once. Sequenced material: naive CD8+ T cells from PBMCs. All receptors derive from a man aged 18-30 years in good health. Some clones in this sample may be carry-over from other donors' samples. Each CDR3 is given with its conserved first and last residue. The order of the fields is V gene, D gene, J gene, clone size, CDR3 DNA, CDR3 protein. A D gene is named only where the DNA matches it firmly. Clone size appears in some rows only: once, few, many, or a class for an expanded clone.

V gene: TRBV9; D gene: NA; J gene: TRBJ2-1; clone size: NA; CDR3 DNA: TGTGCCAGCAATGGGGAGACCTACAATGAGCAGTTCTTC; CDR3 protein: CASNGETYNEQFF
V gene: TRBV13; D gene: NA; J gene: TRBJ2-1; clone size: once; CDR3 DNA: TGTGCCAGCAGCAGCGGCACTTACAATGAGCAGTTCTTC; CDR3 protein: CASSSGTYNEQFF
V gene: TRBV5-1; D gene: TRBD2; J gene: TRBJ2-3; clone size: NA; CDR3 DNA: TGCGCCAGCAGCTTGATTCGCGGGAGAGTTAGCACAGATACGCAGTATTTT; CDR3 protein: CASSLIRGRVSTDTQYF
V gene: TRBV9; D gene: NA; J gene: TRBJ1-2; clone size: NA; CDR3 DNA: TGTGCCAGCAGCGTAGAGGGAAACGTCGGAGGGAACCCCAACGCTAACTATGGCTACACCTTC; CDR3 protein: CASSVEGNVGGNPNANYGYTF
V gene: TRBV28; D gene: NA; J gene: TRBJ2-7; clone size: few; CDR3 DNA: TGTGCCAGCGCAACAGAATTCGTCGAGCAGTACTTC; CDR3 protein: CASATEFVEQYF
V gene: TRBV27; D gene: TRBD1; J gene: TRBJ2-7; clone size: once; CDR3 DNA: TGTGCCAGCAGTTTACAACGTCAGGGGGTTCTTGGCGAGCAGTACTTC; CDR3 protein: CASSLQRQGVLGEQYF
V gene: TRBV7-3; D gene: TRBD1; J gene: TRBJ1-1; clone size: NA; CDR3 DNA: TGTGCCAGCAGCTCAACACCGCCGACAGGGGGGGGCACTGAAGCTTTCTTT; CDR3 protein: CASSSTPPTGGGTEAFF
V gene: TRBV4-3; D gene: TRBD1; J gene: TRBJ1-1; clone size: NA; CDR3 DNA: TGCGCCAGCAGCCACAGGGGGCGCGGCACTGAAGCTTTCTTT; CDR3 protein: CASSHRGRGTEAFF
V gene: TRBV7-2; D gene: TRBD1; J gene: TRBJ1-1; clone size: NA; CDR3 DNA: TGTGCCAGCAACCGGGGACAGGGGGCGCACACTGAAGCTTTCTTT; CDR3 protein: CASNRGQGAHTEAFF
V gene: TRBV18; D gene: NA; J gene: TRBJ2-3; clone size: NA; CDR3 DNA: TGTGCCAGCTCACCAGTCTCCTCCACAGATACGCAGTATTTT; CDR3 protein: CASSPVSSTDTQYF
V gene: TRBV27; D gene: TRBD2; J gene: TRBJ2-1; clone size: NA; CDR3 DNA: TGTGCCAGCAGTTTGCCGGGAGGAAATGAGCAGTTCTTC; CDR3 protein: CASSLPGGNEQFF
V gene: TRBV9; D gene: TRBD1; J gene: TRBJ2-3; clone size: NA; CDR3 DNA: TGTGCCAGCAGCGCGGGACAGGGGATTCTGAATACGCAGTATTTT; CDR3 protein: CASSAGQGILNTQYF
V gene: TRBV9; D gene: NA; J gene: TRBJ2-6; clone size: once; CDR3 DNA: TGTGCCAGCAGCACCAGTACCCGACAGAGCTCTGGGGCCAACGTCCTGACTTTC; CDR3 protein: CASSTSTRQSSGANVLTF
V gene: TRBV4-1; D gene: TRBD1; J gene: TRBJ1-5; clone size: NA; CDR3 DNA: TGCGCCAGCAGCCAAGGACAGGGGGTTGGCAATCAGCCCCAGCATTTT; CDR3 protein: CASSQGQGVGNQPQHF
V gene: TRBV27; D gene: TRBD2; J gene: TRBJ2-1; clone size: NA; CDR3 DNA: TGTGCCAGCAGGAGCGGGAGTGATAGCTCCTACAATGAGCAGTTCTTC; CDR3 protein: CASRSGSDSSYNEQFF
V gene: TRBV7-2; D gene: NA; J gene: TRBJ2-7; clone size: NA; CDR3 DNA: TGTGCCAGCAGCGACCTGCAGTGGGGAGACCCCTACGAGCAGTACTTC; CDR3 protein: CASSDLQWGDPYEQYF
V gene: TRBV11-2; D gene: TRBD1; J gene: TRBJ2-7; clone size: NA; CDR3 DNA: TGTGCCAGCAGCTTAGGGGGGGGACAGGGCTACGAGCAGTACTTC; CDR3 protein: CASSLGGGQGYEQYF
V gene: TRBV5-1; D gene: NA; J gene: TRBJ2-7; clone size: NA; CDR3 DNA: TGCGCCAGCAGCTTGGGCAGAGGTTTTGCCTACGAGCAGTACTTC; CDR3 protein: CASSLGRGFAYEQYF